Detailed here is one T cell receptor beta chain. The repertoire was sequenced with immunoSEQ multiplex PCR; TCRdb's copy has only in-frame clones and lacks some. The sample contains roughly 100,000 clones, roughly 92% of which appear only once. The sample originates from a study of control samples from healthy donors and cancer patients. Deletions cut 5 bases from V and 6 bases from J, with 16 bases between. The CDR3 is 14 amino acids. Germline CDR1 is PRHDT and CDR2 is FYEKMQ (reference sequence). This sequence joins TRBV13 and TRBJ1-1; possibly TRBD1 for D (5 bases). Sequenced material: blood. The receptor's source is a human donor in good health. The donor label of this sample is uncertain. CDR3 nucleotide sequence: TGTGCCAGCAGCCCGGACGGGGAAGGGGCTGAAGCTTTCTTT. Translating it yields CASSPDGEGAEAFF.